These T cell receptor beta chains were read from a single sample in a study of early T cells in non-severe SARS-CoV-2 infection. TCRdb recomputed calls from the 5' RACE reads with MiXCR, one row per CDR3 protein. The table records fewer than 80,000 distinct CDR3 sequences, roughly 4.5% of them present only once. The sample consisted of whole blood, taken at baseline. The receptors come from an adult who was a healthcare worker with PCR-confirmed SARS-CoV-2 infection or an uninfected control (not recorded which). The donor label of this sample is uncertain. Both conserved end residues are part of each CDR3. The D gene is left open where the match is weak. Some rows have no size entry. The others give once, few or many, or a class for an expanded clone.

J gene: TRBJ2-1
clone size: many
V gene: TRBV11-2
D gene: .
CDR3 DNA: TGTGCCAGCAGTTTTTTTCTGGCACAAGGAGTCGGGGAGCAGTTCTTC
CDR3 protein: CASSFFLAQGVGEQFF

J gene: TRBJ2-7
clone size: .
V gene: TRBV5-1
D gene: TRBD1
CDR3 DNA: TGCGCCAGCAGCAACACAGGGGGCGCGAGGGACGAGCAGTACTTC
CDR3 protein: CASSNTGGARDEQYF

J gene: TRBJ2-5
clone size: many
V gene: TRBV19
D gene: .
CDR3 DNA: TGTGCCAGTAGTACCCACCAGGCCGGGGTAACCCAGTACTTC
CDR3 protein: CASSTHQAGVTQYF

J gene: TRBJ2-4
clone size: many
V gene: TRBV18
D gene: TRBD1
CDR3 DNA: TGTGCCAGCTCACCGGGACAGTGGGAAGGAAACATTCAGTACTTC
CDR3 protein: CASSPGQWEGNIQYF

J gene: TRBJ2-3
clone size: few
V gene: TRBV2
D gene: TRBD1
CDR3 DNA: TGTGCCAGCAGGGAGTACCGGGACAGGGCAACAGATACGCAGTATTTT
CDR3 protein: CASREYRDRATDTQYF

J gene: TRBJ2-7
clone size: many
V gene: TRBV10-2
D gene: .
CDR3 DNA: TGCGCCAGCAGTGACTCCTACGAGCAGTACTTC
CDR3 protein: CASSDSYEQYF

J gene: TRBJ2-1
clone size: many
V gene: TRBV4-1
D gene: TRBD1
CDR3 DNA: TGCGCCAGCAGCCAAGGCAGCCTTGGACAGGTTATCGCGCGTGAGCAGTTCTTC
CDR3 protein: CASSQGSLGQVIAREQFF

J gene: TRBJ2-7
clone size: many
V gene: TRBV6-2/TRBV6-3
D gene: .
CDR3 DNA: TGTGCCAGCAGTTACGGGACCGTCGCCTACGAGCAGTACTTC
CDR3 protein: CASSYGTVAYEQYF

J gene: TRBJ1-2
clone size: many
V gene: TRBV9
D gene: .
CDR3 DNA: TGTGCCAGCTCCATGTCCAGGTCCAACTATGGCTACACCTTC
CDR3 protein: CASSMSRSNYGYTF

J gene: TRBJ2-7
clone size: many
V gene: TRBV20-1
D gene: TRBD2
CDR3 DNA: TGCAGTGCTAGTATTCCGATACTAGCGGCGTCCTACGAGCAGTACTTC
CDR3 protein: CSASIPILAASYEQYF

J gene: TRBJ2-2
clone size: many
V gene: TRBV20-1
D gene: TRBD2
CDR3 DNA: TGCAGTGCTAGGCCGGGGGGAAACACCGGGGAGCTGTTTTTT
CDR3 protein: CSARPGGNTGELFF

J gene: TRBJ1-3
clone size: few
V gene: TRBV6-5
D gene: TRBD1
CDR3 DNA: TGTGCCAGCAGTTATCGGCAGGACAGGGGCTCTGGAAACACCATATATTTT
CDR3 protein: CASSYRQDRGSGNTIYF

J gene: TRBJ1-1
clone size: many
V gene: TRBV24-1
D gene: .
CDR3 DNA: TGTGCCACCAGTGAAAACGGAAACACTGAAGCTTTCTTT
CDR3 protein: CATSENGNTEAFF

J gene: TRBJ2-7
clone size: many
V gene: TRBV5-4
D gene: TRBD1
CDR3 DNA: TGTGCCAGCAGTTTAGACAGGGGAGAGGGCGAGCAGTACTTC
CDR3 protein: CASSLDRGEGEQYF

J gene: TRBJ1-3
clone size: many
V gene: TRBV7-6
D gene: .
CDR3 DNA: TGTGCCAGCAGCTCCCCCGGGACTGAAGGGACGAGAGGCTCTGGAAACACCATATATTTT
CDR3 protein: CASSSPGTEGTRGSGNTIYF

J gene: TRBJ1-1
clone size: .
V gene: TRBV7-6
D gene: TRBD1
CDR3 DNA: TGTGCCAGCAGCTTGGAGACAGGGGGCTTTACTGAAGCTTTCTTT
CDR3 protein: CASSLETGGFTEAFF

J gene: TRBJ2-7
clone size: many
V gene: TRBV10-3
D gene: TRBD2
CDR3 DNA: TGTGCCATCAGTGAGTGGGCACTAGCGGGGGGGCGACGATCCTACGAGCAGTACTTC
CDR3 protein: CAISEWALAGGRRSYEQYF

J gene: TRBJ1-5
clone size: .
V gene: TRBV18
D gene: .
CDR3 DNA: TGTGCCAGCTCACCTGGAGACAATCAGCCCCAGCATTTT
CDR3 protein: CASSPGDNQPQHF

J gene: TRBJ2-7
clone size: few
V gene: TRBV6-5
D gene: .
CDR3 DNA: TGTGCCAGCAGTTACCGGGTGGGTGTCTACGAGCAGTACTTC
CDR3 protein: CASSYRVGVYEQYF

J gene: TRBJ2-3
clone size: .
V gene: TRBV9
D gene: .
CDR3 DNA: TGTGCCAGCAGCGTCCAAATCGGAAGCACAGATACGCAGTATTTT
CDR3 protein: CASSVQIGSTDTQYF

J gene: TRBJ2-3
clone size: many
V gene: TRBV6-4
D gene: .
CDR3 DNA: TGTGCCAGCAGTAGGACGGGACTCCTCACAGATACGCAGTATTTT
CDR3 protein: CASSRTGLLTDTQYF

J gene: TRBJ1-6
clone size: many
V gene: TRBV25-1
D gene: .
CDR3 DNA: TGTGCCAGCAGTGAGGGTGACTCATATAATTCACCCCTCCACTTT
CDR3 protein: CASSEGDSYNSPLHF